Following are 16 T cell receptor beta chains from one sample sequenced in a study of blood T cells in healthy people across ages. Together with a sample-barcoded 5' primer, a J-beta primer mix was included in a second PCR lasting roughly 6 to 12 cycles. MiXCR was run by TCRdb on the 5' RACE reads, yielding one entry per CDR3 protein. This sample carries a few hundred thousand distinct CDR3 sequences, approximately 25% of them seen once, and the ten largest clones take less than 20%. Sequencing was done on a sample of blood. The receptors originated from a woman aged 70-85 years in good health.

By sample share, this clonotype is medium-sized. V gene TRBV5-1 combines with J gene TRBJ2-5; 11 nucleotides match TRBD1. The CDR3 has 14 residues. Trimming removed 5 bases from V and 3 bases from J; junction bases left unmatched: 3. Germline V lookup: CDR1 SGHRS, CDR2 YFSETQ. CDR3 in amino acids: CASSMGQGEETQYF. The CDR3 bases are TGCGCCAGCAGTATGGGACAGGGGGAAGAGACCCAGTACTTC.

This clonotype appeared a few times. The CDR3 DNA sequence: TGTGCCAGCAGTGACCTTACAGGTCCTCTAGCCAAAAACATTCAGTACTTC. The encoded protein is CASSDLTGPLAKNIQYF. This chain links TRBV6-1 with TRBJ2-4, with a tentative D call TRBD1 (5 bases). The germline V gene encodes CDR1 MNHNS and CDR2 SASEGT. V was clipped by 3 bases and J by 0 bases, with 15 bases between them. The CDR3 loop spans 17 amino acids.

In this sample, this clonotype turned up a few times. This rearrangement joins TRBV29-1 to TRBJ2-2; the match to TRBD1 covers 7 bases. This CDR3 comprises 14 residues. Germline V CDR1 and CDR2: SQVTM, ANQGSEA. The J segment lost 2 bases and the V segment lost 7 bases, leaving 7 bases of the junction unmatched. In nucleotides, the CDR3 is TGCAGCGCCAAGGGACAGAGAAACACCGGGGAGCTGTTTTTT. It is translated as CSAKGQRNTGELFF.

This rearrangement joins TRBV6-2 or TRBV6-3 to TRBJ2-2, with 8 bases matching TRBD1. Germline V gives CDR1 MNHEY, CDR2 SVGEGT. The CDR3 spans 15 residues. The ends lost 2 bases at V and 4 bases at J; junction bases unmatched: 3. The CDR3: CASSYRTGLTGELFF. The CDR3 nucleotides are TGTGCCAGCAGTTACCGGACAGGGCTCACCGGGGAGCTGTTTTTT.

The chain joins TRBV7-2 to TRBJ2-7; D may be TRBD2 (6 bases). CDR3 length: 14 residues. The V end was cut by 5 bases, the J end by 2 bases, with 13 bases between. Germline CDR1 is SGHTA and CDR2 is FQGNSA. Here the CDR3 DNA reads TGTGCCAGCAGCCGGGACTCGCGGGCCTACGAGCAGTACTTC. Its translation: CASSRDSRAYEQYF.

The CDR3 is CASSQGAGTLGLPPLHF. The CDR3 DNA reads TGCGCCAGCAGCCAAGGAGCAGGTACCTTAGGGTTACCACCCCTCCACTTT. The V and J genes are TRBV4-3 and TRBJ1-6; D remains unclear. CDR3 length: 17 residues. Trimming stripped 1 base from V and 11 bases from J, with 21 bases between. Germline CDR1 and CDR2: LGHNA and YSLEER.

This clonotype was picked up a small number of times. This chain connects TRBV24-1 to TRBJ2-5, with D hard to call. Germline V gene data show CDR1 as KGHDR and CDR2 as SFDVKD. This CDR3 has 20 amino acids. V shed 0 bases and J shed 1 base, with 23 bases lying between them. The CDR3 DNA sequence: TGTGCCACCAGTGATTTGCGTAGAAAACAGCGAGTATGGACCCAAGAGACCCAGTACTTC. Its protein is CATSDLRRKQRVWTQETQYF.

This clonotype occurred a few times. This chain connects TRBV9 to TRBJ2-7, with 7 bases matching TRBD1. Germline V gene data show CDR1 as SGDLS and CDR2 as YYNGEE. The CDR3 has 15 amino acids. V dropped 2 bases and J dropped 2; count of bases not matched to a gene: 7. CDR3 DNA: TGTGCCAGCAGCGTTACAGGGGAGCCCACCTACGAGCAGTACTTC. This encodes CASSVTGEPTYEQYF.

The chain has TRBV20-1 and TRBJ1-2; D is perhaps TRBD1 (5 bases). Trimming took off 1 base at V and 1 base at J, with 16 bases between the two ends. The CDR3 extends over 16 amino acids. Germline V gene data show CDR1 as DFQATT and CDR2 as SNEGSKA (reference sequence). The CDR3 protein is CSARARDFTVNYGYTF. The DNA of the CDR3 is TGCAGTGCTAGAGCCCGGGACTTTACCGTTAACTATGGCTACACCTTC.

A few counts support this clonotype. CDR3 sequence: CASSERRGGCQETQYF. The CDR3 DNA is TGTGCCAGCAGTGAGCGGCGGGGGGGCTGCCAAGAGACCCAGTACTTC. The chain combines TRBV2 with TRBJ2-5; 9 bases line up with TRBD2. The CDR3 spans 16 residues. The V gene end was trimmed by 3 bases and the J gene end by 1 base; junction bases not matched to a gene: 6. CDR1 is SNHLY, CDR2 FYNNEI, per germline. The full variable domain, rest sourced from reference TRBV2 and TRBJ2-5, is EPEVTQTPSHQVTQMGQEVILRCVPISNHLYFYWYRQILGQKVEFLVSFYNNEISEKSEIFDDQFSVERPDGSNFTLKIRSTKLEDSAMYFCASSERRGGCQETQYFGPGTRLLVL.

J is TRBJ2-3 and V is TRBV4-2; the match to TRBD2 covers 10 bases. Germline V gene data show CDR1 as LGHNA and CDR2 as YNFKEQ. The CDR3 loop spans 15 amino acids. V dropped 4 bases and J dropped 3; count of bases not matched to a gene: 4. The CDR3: CASSRAGGRTDTQYF. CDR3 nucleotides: TGTGCCAGCAGCCGAGCGGGGGGGCGTACAGATACGCAGTATTTT.

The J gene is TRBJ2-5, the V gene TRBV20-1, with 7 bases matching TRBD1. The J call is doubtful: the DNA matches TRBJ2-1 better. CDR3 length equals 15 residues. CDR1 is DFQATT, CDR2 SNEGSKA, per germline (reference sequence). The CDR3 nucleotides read TGCAGTGCCCTTCACCGGGACAGAAGTAGTAATGAGCAGTTCTTC. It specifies CSALHRDRSSNEQFF.

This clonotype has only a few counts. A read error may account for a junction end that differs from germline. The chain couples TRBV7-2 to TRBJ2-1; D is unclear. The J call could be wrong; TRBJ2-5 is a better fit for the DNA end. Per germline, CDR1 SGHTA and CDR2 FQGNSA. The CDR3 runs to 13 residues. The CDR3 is CANSLDFSKTQYF. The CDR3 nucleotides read TGTGCCAACAGCTTAGATTTTTCGAAGACCCAGTACTTC.

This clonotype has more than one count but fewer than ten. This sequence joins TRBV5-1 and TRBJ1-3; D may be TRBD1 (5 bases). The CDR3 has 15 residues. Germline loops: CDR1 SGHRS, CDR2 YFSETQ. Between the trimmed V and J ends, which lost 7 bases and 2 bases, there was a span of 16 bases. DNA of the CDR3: TGCGCCAGCTCGGTAGGGACGGGGACTGGAAACACCATATATTTT. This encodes CASSVGTGTGNTIYF.

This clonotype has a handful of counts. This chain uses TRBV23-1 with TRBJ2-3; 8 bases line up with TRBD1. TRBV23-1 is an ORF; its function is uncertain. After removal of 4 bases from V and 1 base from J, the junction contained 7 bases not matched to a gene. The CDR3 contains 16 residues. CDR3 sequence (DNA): TGCGCCAGCAGTCCGGAAGACAGGGGCCGCACAGATACGCAGTATTTT. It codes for CASSPEDRGRTDTQYF.

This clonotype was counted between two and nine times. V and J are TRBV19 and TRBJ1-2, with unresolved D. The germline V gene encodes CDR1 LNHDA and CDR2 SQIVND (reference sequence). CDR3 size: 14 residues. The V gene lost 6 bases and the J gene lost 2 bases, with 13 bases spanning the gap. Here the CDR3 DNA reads TGTGCCAGTAGCGCCCGGGGAGGGAACTATGGCTACACCTTC. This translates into CASSARGGNYGYTF.